This is a list of T cell receptor beta chains from one sample in a study of vaccination effects on CD4 cells after COVID-19. Antigens for these TCRs are unknown. The table came from immunoSEQ multiplex PCR; TCRdb's copy has only in-frame clones and leaves some out. This sample yields around 50,000 clones, of which under 80% are seen a single time; about 5.4% belongs to the top ten. Sequenced material: CD4+ T cells from PBMCs cultured with HIV peptides, taken before COVID-19 vaccination. The receptors come from a human donor who had a prior SARS-CoV-2 infection. Each CDR3 is given with its conserved first and last residue. Fields, in order: clone size, V gene, D gene, J gene, CDR3 DNA, CDR3 protein. The D gene is left open where the match is weak. Some rows mark clone size as missing; the rest say once, few, many or name a class of expanded clone.

once,TRBV5-4,NA,TRBJ1-3,TGTGCCAGCAGCTTGGGAGGGGGGAGCTCTGGAAACACCATATATTTT,CASSLGGGSSGNTIYF
few,TRBV7-2,NA,TRBJ1-4,TGTGCCAGCAGCTTAGTTGGTCAGGGTGGGGAAAAACTGTTTTTT,CASSLVGQGGEKLFF
NA,TRBV4-1,NA,TRBJ2-3,TGCGCCAGCAGACGACAGCAGCCCGCCAGCACAGATACGCAGTATTTT,CASRRQQPASTDTQYF
NA,TRBV6-1,NA,TRBJ1-5,TGTGCCAGCAGTGAAGCGTACCGGGCGAGCAATCAGCCCCAGCATTTT,CASSEAYRASNQPQHF
NA,TRBV6-5,NA,TRBJ2-5,TGTGCCAGCAGTTGGACCCGAGGACCCCAAGAGACCCAGTACTTC,CASSWTRGPQETQYF
NA,TRBV5-6,NA,TRBJ1-1,TGTGCCAGCAGCTTGGTGGGGGGGAACACTGAAGCTTTCTTT,CASSLVGGNTEAFF
NA,TRBV11-3,TRBD2,TRBJ2-3,TGTGCCAGCAGCTTAGATCCGCGGGAGTGGACAGATACGCAGTATTTT,CASSLDPREWTDTQYF
NA,TRBV30,TRBD1,TRBJ1-1,TGTGCCTGGAGTCACAGGGGTGGCACTGAAGCTTTCTTT,CAWSHRGGTEAFF
NA,TRBV7-9,TRBD2,TRBJ2-7,TGTGCCAGCAGCGGCGCCTGGACTAGCGGGTCCCCCGAGCAGTACTTC,CASSGAWTSGSPEQYF
NA,TRBV5-1,NA,TRBJ2-7,TGCGCCAGCAGCTTGGAAGGGGTCGACGAGCAGTACTTC,CASSLEGVDEQYF
NA,TRBV19,TRBD1,TRBJ1-5,TGTGCCAGTAGTCTGGGACAGCTGTCTCAGCCCCAGCATTTT,CASSLGQLSQPQHF
NA,TRBV13,TRBD2,TRBJ2-7,TGTGCCAGCAGCTCTGATTTTGGGGGGGGGCAGTACTTC,CASSSDFGGGQYF
NA,TRBV7-9,NA,TRBJ1-3,TGTGCCAGCAGCCAGCAGGAGCGAAACACCATATATTTT,CASSQQERNTIYF
few,TRBV7-2,NA,TRBJ1-1,TGTGCCAGCAGCTTAAATCCGAGATTCACTGAAGCTTTCTTT,CASSLNPRFTEAFF
NA,TRBV5-1,NA,TRBJ1-2,TGCGCCAGCAGCTTGGGTCAGGGCGACTATGGCTACACCTTC,CASSLGQGDYGYTF
NA,TRBV3-1/TRBV3-2,TRBD1,TRBJ1-2,TGTGCCAGCAGCCAAACAGGGGGGAATGGCTACACCTTC,CASSQTGGNGYTF
NA,TRBV10-3,TRBD2,TRBJ2-3,TGTGCCATCAGAGGTAGCGGGGGCCAGCCAACTAGCACAGATACGCAGTATTTT,CAIRGSGGQPTSTDTQYF
few,TRBV25-1,TRBD2,TRBJ2-7,TGTGCCAGCAGTGAATTTTCTAGCGGGAGAGGCTACGAGCAGTACTTC,CASSEFSSGRGYEQYF
NA,TRBV7-2,NA,TRBJ1-1,TGTGCCAGCAGCTTCAGGGTTGGTGCTGAAGCTTTCTTT,CASSFRVGAEAFF
NA,TRBV10-3,TRBD1,TRBJ1-2,TGTGCCATCAGCCCAGACAGGGGAGGAGGCTACACCTTC,CAISPDRGGGYTF
NA,TRBV2,TRBD1,TRBJ2-3,TGTGCCAGCAGTGAAGATGGCCCAGGGGGCTTAACAGATACGCAGTATTTT,CASSEDGPGGLTDTQYF
NA,TRBV5-4,NA,TRBJ2-3,TGTGCCAGCAGCTTGGGAGACCTAGCGTCTACGCAGTATTTT,CASSLGDLASTQYF
NA,TRBV29-1,TRBD2,TRBJ2-3,TGCAGCGTTAAGCGGGGCCTCCTCGGAAATACGCAGTATTTT,CSVKRGLLGNTQYF
few,TRBV27,NA,TRBJ2-2,TGTGCCAGCAGTTTCTTAGGTGCGACCGGGGAGCTGTTTTTT,CASSFLGATGELFF
NA,TRBV4-2,NA,TRBJ1-4,TGTGCCAGCAGCCAACGACAGAGCTATAATGAAAAACTGTTTTTT,CASSQRQSYNEKLFF
NA,TRBV2,NA,TRBJ2-5,TGTGCCAGCAGCTCACCTGCGGAGACCCAGTACTTC,CASSSPAETQYF
once,TRBV5-1,TRBD1,TRBJ1-1,TGCGCCAGCAGCTTGGGTGGTACAGGGGCTGAAGCTTTCTTT,CASSLGGTGAEAFF
NA,TRBV4-1,NA,TRBJ2-7,TGCGCCAGCAGCCAAGTGACAGGTGACTACGAGCAGTACTTC,CASSQVTGDYEQYF
NA,TRBV7-2,NA,TRBJ2-3,TGTGCCAGCAGGACCCTAGGGGGGCTTAGCACAGATACGCAGTATTTT,CASRTLGGLSTDTQYF
NA,TRBV19,NA,TRBJ1-4,TGTGCCAGTAGTGCCGGACAGTTCTGGTATGAAAAACTGTTTTTT,CASSAGQFWYEKLFF
few,TRBV7-9,NA,TRBJ2-7,TGTGCCAGCAGCTTAGGGCTGGGACACCACGAGCAGTACTTC,CASSLGLGHHEQYF
NA,TRBV27,NA,TRBJ2-1,TGTGCCAGCAGTAGAGTTGGCGGAGAGCAGTTCTTC,CASSRVGGEQFF
NA,TRBV9,TRBD2,TRBJ2-3,TGTGCCAGCAGCGGAAGCGGGGGGGCGTTAGATACGCAGTATTTT,CASSGSGGALDTQYF
NA,TRBV5-4,TRBD1,TRBJ2-7,TGTGCCAGCAGCCCGGGACAGAGGCCCTACGAGCAGTACTTC,CASSPGQRPYEQYF
NA,TRBV3-1/TRBV3-2,NA,TRBJ2-2,TGTGCCAGCAGCGGGTCGGGGGCCGGGGAGCTGTTTTTT,CASSGSGAGELFF
NA,TRBV5-8,NA,TRBJ1-1,TGTGCCAGCAGCTCCCTGGGGGGCTGGAACACTGAAGCTTTCTTT,CASSSLGGWNTEAFF
NA,TRBV18,TRBD1,TRBJ1-2,TGTGCCAGCTCCCGGGACAGGGATAACTATGGCTACACCTTC,CASSRDRDNYGYTF
few,TRBV4-1,NA,TRBJ1-1,TGCGCCAGCAGGCCACTATTAGTTGGGAACACTGAAGCTTTCTTT,CASRPLLVGNTEAFF
few,TRBV20-1,TRBD2,TRBJ2-1,TGCAGTGCTAGTGCTAGCGGGGGCATTAGCTCCTACAATGAGCAGTTCTTC,CSASASGGISSYNEQFF
NA,TRBV11-2,NA,TRBJ2-1,TGTGCCAGCAGCTTAGTGGGGTCTGAGGGTAATGAGCAGTTCTTC,CASSLVGSEGNEQFF
NA,TRBV9,NA,TRBJ2-1,TGTGCCAGCAGCGTGCGACCGACTGCGACCTCCTCCTACAATGAGCAGTTCTTC,CASSVRPTATSSYNEQFF
few,TRBV7-3,NA,TRBJ2-7,TGTGCCAGCAGCTTAAGGCAGGGATCTGGGGAGCAGTACTTC,CASSLRQGSGEQYF
NA,TRBV11-3,TRBD2,TRBJ2-5,TGTGCCAGCAGCTTCTCTCTAGCGGGAGATGAGACCCAGTACTTC,CASSFSLAGDETQYF
few,TRBV30,NA,TRBJ1-1,TGTGCCTGGAGTGGGGTGGGTGGCGAAGCTTTCTTT,CAWSGVGGEAFF
NA,TRBV4-3,TRBD2,TRBJ2-1,TGCGCCAGCAGCCAAGAATGGGCGGGAGTCAGGAATGAGCAGTTCTTC,CASSQEWAGVRNEQFF
NA,TRBV4-3,TRBD2,TRBJ2-6,TGCGCCAGCAGCCAAGACCTTCTCCCGGGACTAGCGGCCTCTGGGGCCAACGTCCTGACTTTC,CASSQDLLPGLAASGANVLTF
NA,TRBV30,NA,TRBJ1-3,TGTGCCTGGAGTAGTACTTTCTCGGGAAACACCATATATTTT,CAWSSTFSGNTIYF
NA,TRBV11-1,TRBD2,TRBJ2-1,TGTGCCAGCAGCAAACAGGGACTAGCGCTCAATGAGCAGTTCTTC,CASSKQGLALNEQFF
few,TRBV5-1,TRBD1,TRBJ2-1,TGCGCCAGCAGCTTGCAGGGGGCCCCCTCCTACAATGAGCAGTTCTTC,CASSLQGAPSYNEQFF
NA,TRBV5-1,TRBD2,TRBJ2-3,TGCGCCAGCAGCTTTAGCGGGGGGGGCACAGATACGCAGTATTTT,CASSFSGGGTDTQYF
NA,TRBV7-9,NA,TRBJ2-1,TGTGCCAGCAGCCAGACAGGCAAGCAAATATACAATGAGCAGTTCTTC,CASSQTGKQIYNEQFF
few,TRBV6-2/TRBV6-3,TRBD2,TRBJ2-1,TGTGCCAGCAGTTACCCTAAGCGGGAGGCCGATGAGCAGTTCTTC,CASSYPKREADEQFF
NA,TRBV5-1,NA,TRBJ2-5,TGCGCCAGCAGCTTCGGACGGTCCGGTGAGACCCAGTACTTC,CASSFGRSGETQYF
NA,TRBV27,NA,TRBJ1-2,TGTGCCAGCAGTTTAGGGGTGGGTGGCTATGGCTACACCTTC,CASSLGVGGYGYTF
NA,TRBV7-9,NA,TRBJ2-2,TGTGCCAGCGAAAGGGGGGCGAGGAGCACCGGGGAGCTGTTTTTT,CASERGARSTGELFF
NA,TRBV30,NA,TRBJ1-4,TGTGCCTGGAGTTCACAGGACTCTGGGGCTAATGAAAAACTGTTTTTT,CAWSSQDSGANEKLFF
NA,TRBV9,NA,TRBJ1-2,TGTGCCAGCAGCGTAGGGACAGAACTATATGGCTACACCTTC,CASSVGTELYGYTF
NA,TRBV5-5,NA,TRBJ1-2,TGTGCCAGCAGCTTGGGCGGAGCTCTGTATGGCTACACCTTC,CASSLGGALYGYTF
NA,TRBV9,NA,TRBJ2-1,TGTGCCAGCAGCGCCCGGGAAGCGAGCTCCTACAATGAGCAGTTCTTC,CASSAREASSYNEQFF
NA,TRBV9,TRBD1,TRBJ2-3,TGTGCCAGCAGCGCCGTTAGGGGTGTACAGGGGCTTTCTACGCAGTATTTT,CASSAVRGVQGLSTQYF